A selection of T cell receptor beta chains follows, all from one sample in a study of shared T cell receptors in the human thymus. Generated by immunoSEQ multiplex PCR, the TCRdb table keeps only in-frame clones and is missing some. The sample contains 72,000 or so clones, about 95% of which appear only once. Sequencing was performed on thymocytes. The receptors here all came from a human donor. CDR3s include the opening cysteine and the closing phenylalanine or tryptophan. A D gene is named only where the DNA matches it firmly. Clone size appears in some rows only: once, few, many, or a class for an expanded clone.

>NA|NA|TRBV4-3|TRBJ2-3
CASQKRAGGFTDTQYF
TGCGCCAGTCAGAAAAGGGCAGGAGGATTCACAGATACGCAGTATTTT
>NA|NA|TRBV4-1|TRBJ2-3
CASSQDQNSLLTDTQYF
TGCGCCAGCAGCCAAGATCAGAATTCCCTGCTCACAGATACGCAGTATTTT
>NA|NA|TRBV28|TRBJ1-4
CASSLWPGLLHEKLFF
TGTGCCAGCAGTTTATGGCCGGGGCTCCTCCATGAAAAACTGTTTTTT
>TRBD1|NA|TRBV19|TRBJ2-3
CASSIGDRAGDTQYF
TGTGCCAGTAGTATAGGCGACAGGGCTGGAGATACGCAGTATTTT
>NA|NA|TRBV14|TRBJ2-1
CASSQLQGYEQFF
TGTGCCAGCAGCCAATTACAGGGTTATGAGCAGTTCTTC
>NA|NA|TRBV4-3|TRBJ1-2
CASSQRHHNYGYTF
TGCGCCAGCAGCCAACGACATCACAACTATGGCTACACCTTC
>TRBD2|NA|TRBV7-2|TRBJ2-1
CASSFWTSHNEQFF
TGTGCCAGCAGCTTCTGGACTAGTCACAATGAGCAGTTCTTC
>TRBD2|NA|TRBV4-1|TRBJ2-7
CASSQDSRTSGSYEQYF
TGCGCCAGCAGCCAAGATAGTAGAACTAGCGGGTCCTACGAGCAGTACTTC
>NA|NA|TRBV18|TRBJ2-5
CASSPEETQYF
TGTGCCAGCTCACCTGAAGAGACCCAGTACTTC
>NA|NA|TRBV7-9|TRBJ2-5
CASSFAVGETQYF
TGTGCCAGCAGCTTTGCGGTGGGGGAGACCCAGTACTTC
>NA|NA|TRBV11-3|TRBJ2-2
CASSLATGELFF
TGTGCCAGCAGCTTAGCCACCGGGGAGCTGTTTTTT
>NA|NA|TRBV5-1|TRBJ1-3
CASSLVAGRDSGNTIYF
TGCGCCAGCAGCTTGGTGGCAGGGCGAGACTCTGGAAACACCATATATTTT
>NA|few|TRBV4-2|TRBJ2-5
CASSAPGLPGRETQYF
TGTGCCAGCAGCGCACCTGGCCTACCCGGGAGAGAGACCCAGTACTTC
>NA|NA|TRBV2|TRBJ2-5
CASRPRGVAETQYF
TGTGCCAGCAGGCCTAGGGGGGTAGCAGAGACCCAGTACTTC
>NA|NA|TRBV6-1|TRBJ2-3
CASRPRQTTDTQYF
TGTGCCAGCAGACCCAGACAGACCACAGATACGCAGTATTTT
>TRBD1|NA|TRBV19|TRBJ1-1
CASSIGRDSRIHMRDTEAFF
TGTGCCAGTAGTATCGGGCGGGACAGCCGAATACATATGAGGGACACTGAAGCTTTCTTT
>NA|NA|TRBV4-3|TRBJ2-7
CASSQDGPSPAYEQYF
TGCGCCAGCAGCCAAGACGGACCCTCCCCCGCCTACGAGCAGTACTTC
>NA|NA|TRBV7-6|TRBJ1-3
CASSTLQYHGGNTIYF
TGTGCCAGCAGCACTTTACAGTACCACGGGGGAAACACCATATATTTT